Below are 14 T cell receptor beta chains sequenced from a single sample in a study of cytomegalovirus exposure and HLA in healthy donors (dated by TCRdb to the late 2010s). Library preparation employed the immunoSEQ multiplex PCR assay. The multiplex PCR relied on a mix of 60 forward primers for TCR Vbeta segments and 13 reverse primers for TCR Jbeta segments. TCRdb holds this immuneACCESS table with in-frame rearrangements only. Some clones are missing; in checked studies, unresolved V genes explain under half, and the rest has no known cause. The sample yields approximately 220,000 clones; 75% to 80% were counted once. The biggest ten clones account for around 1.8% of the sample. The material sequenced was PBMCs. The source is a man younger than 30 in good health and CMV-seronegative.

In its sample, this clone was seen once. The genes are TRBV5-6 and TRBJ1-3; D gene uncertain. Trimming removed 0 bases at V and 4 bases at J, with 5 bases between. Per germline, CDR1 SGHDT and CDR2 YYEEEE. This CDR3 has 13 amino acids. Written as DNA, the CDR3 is TGTGCCAGCAGCTTGGACAGAGGAAACACCATATATTTT. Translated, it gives CASSLDRGNTIYF.

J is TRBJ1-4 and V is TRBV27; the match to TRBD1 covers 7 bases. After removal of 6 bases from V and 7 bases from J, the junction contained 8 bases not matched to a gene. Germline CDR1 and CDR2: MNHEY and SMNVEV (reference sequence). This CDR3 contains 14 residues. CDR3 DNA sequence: TGTGCCAGCAGCCTAGACAGGGCCAGTGAAAAACTGTTTTTT. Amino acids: CASSLDRASEKLFF.

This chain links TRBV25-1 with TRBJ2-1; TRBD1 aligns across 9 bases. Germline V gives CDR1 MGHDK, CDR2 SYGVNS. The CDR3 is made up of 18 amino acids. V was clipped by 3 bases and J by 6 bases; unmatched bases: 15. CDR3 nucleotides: TGTGCCAGCAGTGAGGGGGCACCGGGACAGGGTTGTTGCAATGAGCAGTTCTTC. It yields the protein CASSEGAPGQGCCNEQFF. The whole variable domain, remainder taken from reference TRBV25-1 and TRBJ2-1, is EADIYQTPRYLVIGTGKKITLECSQTMGHDKMYWYQQDPGMELHLIHYSYGVNSTEKGDLSSESTVSRIRTEHFPLTLESARPSHTSQYLCASSEGAPGQGCCNEQFFGPGTRLTVL.

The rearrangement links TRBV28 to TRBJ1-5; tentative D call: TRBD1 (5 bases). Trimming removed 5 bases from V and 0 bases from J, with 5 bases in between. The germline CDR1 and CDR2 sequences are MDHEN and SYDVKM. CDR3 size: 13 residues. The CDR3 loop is CASSQGSNQPQHF. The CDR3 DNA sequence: TGTGCCAGCAGTCAGGGTAGCAATCAGCCCCAGCATTTT.

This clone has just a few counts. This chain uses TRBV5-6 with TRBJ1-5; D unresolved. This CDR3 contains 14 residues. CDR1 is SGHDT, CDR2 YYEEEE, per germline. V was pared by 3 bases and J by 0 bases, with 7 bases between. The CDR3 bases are TGTGCCAGCAGCTCGGGGTATAGCAATCAGCCCCAGCATTTT. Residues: CASSSGYSNQPQHF. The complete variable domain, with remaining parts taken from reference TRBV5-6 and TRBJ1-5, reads DAGVTQSPTHLIKTRGQQVTLRCSPKSGHDTVSWYQQALGQGPQFIFQYYEEEERQRGNFPDRFSGHQFPNYSSELNVNALLLGDSALYLCASSSGYSNQPQHFGDGTRLSIL.

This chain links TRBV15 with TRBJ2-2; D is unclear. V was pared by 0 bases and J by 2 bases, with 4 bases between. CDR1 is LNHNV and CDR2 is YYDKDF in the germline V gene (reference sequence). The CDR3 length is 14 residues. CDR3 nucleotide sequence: TGTGCCACCAGCAGAGAAACAAACACCGGGGAGCTGTTTTTT. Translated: CATSRETNTGELFF.

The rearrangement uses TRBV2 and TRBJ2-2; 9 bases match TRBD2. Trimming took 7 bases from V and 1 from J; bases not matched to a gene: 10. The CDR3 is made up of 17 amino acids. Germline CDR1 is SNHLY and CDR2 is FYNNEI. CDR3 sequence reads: CASNGGSGGLNTGELFF. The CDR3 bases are TGTGCCAGCAATGGAGGTAGCGGGGGCCTGAACACCGGGGAGCTGTTTTTT.

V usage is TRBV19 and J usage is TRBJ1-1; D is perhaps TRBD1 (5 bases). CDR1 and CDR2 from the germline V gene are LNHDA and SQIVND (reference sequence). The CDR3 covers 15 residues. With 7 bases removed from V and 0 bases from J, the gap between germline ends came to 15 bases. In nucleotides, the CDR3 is TGTGCCAGTAAGTCCCCTCAGGGTCTGAACACTGAAGCTTTCTTT. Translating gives CASKSPQGLNTEAFF.

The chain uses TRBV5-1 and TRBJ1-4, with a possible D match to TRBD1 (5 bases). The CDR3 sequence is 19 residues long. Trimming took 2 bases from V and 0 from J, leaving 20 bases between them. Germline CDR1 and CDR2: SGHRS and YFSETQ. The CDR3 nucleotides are TGCGCCAGCAGCTTTCGACAGATATCTGGGAAAGCAACTAATGAAAAACTGTTTTTT. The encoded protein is CASSFRQISGKATNEKLFF.

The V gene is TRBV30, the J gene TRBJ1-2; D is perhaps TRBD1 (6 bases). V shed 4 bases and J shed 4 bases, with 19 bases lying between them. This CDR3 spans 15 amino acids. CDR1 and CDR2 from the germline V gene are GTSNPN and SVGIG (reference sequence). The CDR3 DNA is TGTGCCTGGATCCGGACAGATAATCCCTCCTATGGCTACACCTTC. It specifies CAWIRTDNPSYGYTF.

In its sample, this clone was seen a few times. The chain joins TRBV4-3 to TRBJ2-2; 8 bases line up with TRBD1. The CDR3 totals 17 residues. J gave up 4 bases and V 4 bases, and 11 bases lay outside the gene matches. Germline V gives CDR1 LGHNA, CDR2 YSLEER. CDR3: CASSLQDRAFGTGELFF. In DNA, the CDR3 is TGCGCCAGCAGCCTACAGGACAGGGCTTTTGGCACCGGGGAGCTGTTTTTT.

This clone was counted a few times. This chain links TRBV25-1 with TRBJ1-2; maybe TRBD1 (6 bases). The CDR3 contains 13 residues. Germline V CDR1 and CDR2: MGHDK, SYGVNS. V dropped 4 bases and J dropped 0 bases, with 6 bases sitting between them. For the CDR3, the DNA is TGTGCCAGCAGTGGGACAGCTAACTATGGCTACACCTTC. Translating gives CASSGTANYGYTF.

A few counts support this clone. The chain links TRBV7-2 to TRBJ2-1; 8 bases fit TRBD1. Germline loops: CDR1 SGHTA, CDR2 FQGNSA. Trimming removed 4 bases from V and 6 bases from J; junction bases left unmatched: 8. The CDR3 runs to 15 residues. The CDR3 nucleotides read TGTGCCAGCAGCTCCGGACAGGGATGGGGCAATGAGCAGTTCTTC. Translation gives CASSSGQGWGNEQFF.

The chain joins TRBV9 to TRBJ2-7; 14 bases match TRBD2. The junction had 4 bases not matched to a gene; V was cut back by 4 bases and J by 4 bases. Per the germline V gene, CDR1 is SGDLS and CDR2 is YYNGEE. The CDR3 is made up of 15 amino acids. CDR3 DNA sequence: TGTGCCAGCAGCACCGGGACTAGCGGGAGTTACGAGCAGTACTTC. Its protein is CASSTGTSGSYEQYF.